This TCR beta chain was identified in a study of CD8 T cells in Susac syndrome. V was pared by 3 bases and J by 5 bases, with 7 bases between. The CDR3 sequence is 12 residues long. In germline, CDR1 is LGHNA, CDR2 YNFKEQ. Purification of the CD8+ and CD4+ T cells relied on negative isolation, and TEMRA cells underwent FACS enrichment. An amount of RNA that ranged from 0.5 to 1 ug was reverse transcribed with random hexamers. Across 54 Vbeta and 13 Jbeta, immunoSEQ multiplex PCR amplified TCR beta CDR3. TCRdb reprocessed the immunoSEQ multiplex PCR reads with MiXCR, giving one entry per CDR3 protein. The data hold 130,000 or so distinct CDR3 sequences, with under 95% observed a single time.

The V and J genes are TRBV4-2 and TRBJ1-1, with unresolved D. The source of this sequence is a human donor with multiple sclerosis. The sample was CD8+ T cells from PBMCs. CDR3 sequence: CASSQAGTEAFF. The CDR3 nucleotides read TGTGCCAGCAGCCAGGCCGGAACTGAAGCTTTCTTT.